This note documents a single T cell receptor beta chain sequence. The CDR3 is made up of 14 amino acids. Germline values: CDR1 MNHEY, CDR2 SVGAGI. Trimming left V 6 bases short and J 2 bases short, with 13 bases between. The source of the sample is a study of cytomegalovirus exposure and HLA in healthy donors. PCR amplification relied on 60 Vbeta primers (plus 13 Jbeta primers). Here immunoSEQ multiplex PCR was the method, and the copy in TCRdb shows in-frame clones only, minus some. Among more than 90,000 clones listed, roughly three quarters were seen once. This chain links TRBV6-5 with TRBJ1-1; D possibly corresponds to TRBD1 (6 bases). The specimen was PBMCs. This sequence originates from a man aged 40-49 years in good health and CMV-seronegative. The CDR3 reads CASRPDRRNTEAFF. DNA for the CDR3: TGTGCCAGCAGGCCCGACAGGAGAAACACTGAAGCTTTCTTT.